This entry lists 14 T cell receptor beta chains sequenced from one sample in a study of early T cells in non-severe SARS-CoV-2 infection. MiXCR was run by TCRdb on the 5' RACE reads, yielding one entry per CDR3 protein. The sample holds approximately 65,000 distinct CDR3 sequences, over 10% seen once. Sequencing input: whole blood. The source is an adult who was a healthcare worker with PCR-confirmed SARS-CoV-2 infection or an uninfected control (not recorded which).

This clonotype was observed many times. The CDR3 DNA reads TGTGCCAGCAGCCGGACTAGCGGGTCCACCACAGATACGCAGTATTTT. Translating it yields CASSRTSGSTTDTQYF. The chain uses TRBV7-8 and TRBJ2-3, with TRBD2 matching 11 bases. Germline values: CDR1 SGHVS, CDR2 FQNEAQ. With V trimmed by 5 bases and J by 2 bases, 6 bases remained unmatched. The length of the CDR3 is 16 residues.

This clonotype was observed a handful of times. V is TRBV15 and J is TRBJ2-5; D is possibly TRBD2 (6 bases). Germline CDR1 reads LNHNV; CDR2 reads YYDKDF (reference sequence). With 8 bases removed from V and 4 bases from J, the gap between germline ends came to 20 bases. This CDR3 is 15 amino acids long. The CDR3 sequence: CATEPPRRDAETQYF. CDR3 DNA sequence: TGTGCCACCGAACCCCCCCGGAGGGATGCAGAGACCCAGTACTTC.

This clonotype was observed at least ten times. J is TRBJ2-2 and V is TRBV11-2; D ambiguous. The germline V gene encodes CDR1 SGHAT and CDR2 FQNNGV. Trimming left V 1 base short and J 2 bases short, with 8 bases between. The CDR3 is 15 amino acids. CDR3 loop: CASSLVRLNTGELFF. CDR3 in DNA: TGTGCCAGCAGCTTAGTAAGATTAAACACCGGGGAGCTGTTTTTT.

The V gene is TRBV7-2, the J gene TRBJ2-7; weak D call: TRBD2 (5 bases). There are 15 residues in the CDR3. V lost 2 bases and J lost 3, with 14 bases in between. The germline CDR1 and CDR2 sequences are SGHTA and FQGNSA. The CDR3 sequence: CASSLSRVVDYEQYF. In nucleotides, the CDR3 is TGTGCCAGCAGCTTATCGCGGGTCGTGGACTACGAGCAGTACTTC. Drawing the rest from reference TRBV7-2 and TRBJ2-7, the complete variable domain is GAGVSQSPSNKVTEKGKDVELRCDPISGHTALYWYRQSLGQGLEFLIYFQGNSAPDKSGLPSDRFSAERTGGSVSTLTIQRTQQEDSAVYLCASSLSRVVDYEQYFGPGTRLTVT.

The CDR3 protein is CASSVEFTSYEQYF. CDR3 sequence (DNA): TGTGCCAGCAGCGTAGAGTTTACCTCCTACGAGCAGTACTTC. The chain joins TRBV9 to TRBJ2-7; D not certain. Trimming removed 0 bases from V and 0 bases from J, with 7 bases in between. CDR1 is SGDLS and CDR2 is YYNGEE in the germline V gene. The CDR3 consists of 14 residues.

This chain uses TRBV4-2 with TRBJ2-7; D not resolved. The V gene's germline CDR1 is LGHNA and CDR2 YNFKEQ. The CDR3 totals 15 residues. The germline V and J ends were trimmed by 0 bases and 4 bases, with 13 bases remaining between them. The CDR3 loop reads CASSQDSRPPYEQYF. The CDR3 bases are TGTGCCAGCAGCCAAGATTCCCGACCTCCATACGAGCAGTACTTC.

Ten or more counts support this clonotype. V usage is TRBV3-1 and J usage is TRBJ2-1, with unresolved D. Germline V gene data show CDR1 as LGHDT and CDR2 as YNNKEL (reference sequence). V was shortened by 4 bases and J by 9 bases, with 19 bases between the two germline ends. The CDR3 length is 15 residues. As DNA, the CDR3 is TGTGCCAGCAGCCTCTTCTCCCAACCGAGGAGTGAGCAGTTCTTC. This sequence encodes CASSLFSQPRSEQFF.

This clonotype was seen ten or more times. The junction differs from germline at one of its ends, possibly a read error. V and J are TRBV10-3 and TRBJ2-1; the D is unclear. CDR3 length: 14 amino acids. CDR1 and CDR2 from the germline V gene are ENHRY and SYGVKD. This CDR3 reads CAIREYLGDNEQFF. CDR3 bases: TGTGCCATCAGGGAGTATTTGGGTGATAATGAGCAGTTCTTC.

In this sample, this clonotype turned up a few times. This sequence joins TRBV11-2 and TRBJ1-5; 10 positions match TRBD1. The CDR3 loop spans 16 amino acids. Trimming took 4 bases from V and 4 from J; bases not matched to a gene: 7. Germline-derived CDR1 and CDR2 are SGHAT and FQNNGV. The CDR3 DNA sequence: TGTGCCAGCAGCTCCGGGACAGGGGTTGGTAATCAGCCCCAGCATTTT. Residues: CASSSGTGVGNQPQHF.

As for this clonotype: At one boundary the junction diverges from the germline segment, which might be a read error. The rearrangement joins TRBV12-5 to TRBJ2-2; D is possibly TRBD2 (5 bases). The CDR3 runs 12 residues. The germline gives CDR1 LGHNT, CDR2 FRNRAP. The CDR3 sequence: CASGRGPGEPFF. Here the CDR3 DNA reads TGTGCTAGTGGCCGCGGCCCCGGGGAGCCGTTTTTT.

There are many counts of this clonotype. CDR3 sequence: CASSAQYHRSGNEQFF. In DNA form, the CDR3 reads TGTGCCAGTAGTGCCCAATATCACAGGAGCGGCAATGAGCAGTTCTTC. V usage is TRBV19 and J usage is TRBJ2-1, with D perhaps TRBD1 or TRBD2 (5 bases each). Per germline, CDR1 LNHDA and CDR2 SQIVND (reference sequence). Trimming removed 5 bases at V and 6 bases at J, with 20 bases between. This CDR3 contains 16 residues.

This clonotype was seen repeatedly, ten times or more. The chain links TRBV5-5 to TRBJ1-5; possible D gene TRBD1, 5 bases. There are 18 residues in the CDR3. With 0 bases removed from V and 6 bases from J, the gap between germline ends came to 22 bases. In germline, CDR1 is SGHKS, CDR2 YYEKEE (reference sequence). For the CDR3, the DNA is TGTGCCAGCAGCTTGGTTCTAACTGGGGGTAGGACCACTCAGCCCCAGCATTTT. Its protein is CASSLVLTGGRTTQPQHF.

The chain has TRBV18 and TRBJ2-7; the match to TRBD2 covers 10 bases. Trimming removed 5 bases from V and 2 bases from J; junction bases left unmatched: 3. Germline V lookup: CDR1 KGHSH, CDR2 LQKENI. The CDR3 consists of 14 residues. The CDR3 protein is CASSRLAGPYEQYF. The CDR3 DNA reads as TGTGCCAGCTCAAGACTAGCGGGCCCCTACGAGCAGTACTTC.

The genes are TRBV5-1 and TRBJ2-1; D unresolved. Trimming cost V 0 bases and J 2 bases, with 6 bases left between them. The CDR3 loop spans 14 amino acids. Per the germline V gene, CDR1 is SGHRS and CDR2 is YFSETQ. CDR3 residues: CASSLVPTYNEQFF. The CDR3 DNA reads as TGCGCCAGCAGCTTGGTTCCTACCTACAATGAGCAGTTCTTC.